The 10 T cell receptor beta chains presented below share a single source sample, sequenced in a study of CD8+CD57+ T cells in acquired aplastic anemia. The authors sequenced patients whose flow cytometry had shown CD8+CD57+ cell expansion. Profiling of TCR beta VDJ combinations and CDR3 sequences used genomic DNA as template. TCRdb independently ran MiXCR on the reads; one entry per CDR3 protein. The table records approximately 300,000 distinct CDR3 sequences, 45% to 65% of them present only once. The sequencing sample was made of sorted CD4+, CD8+, or CD8+CD57+ T cells (not recorded which) from PBMCs. These receptors were taken from a human donor with aplastic anemia.

There are many counts of this clonotype. The chain recombines TRBV19 with TRBJ2-2; tentative D call: TRBD1 (6 bases). Germline V gene data show CDR1 as LNHDA and CDR2 as SQIVND (reference sequence). V was trimmed by 2 bases and J by 4 bases, leaving 14 bases between them. This CDR3 contains 16 residues. The DNA for the CDR3 is TGTGCCAGTAGTATATTTGGGGGCCGAGGCACCGGGGAGCTGTTTTTT. Its protein is CASSIFGGRGTGELFF.

The chain carries TRBV7-2 and TRBJ2-1; TRBD1 might be the D (5 bases). Trimming stripped 5 bases from V and 0 bases from J, with 11 bases between. The V gene's germline CDR1 is SGHTA and CDR2 FQGNSA. The CDR3 contains 15 residues. The CDR3 coding sequence is TGTGCCAGCAGCCAGGGCCTCAGCTCCTACAATGAGCAGTTCTTC. It translates to CASSQGLSSYNEQFF.

The chain employs TRBV29-1 and TRBJ1-2; 11 positions match TRBD1. The junction had 4 bases not matched to a gene; V was cut back by 4 bases and J by 0 bases. CDR3 length: 15 residues. The germline gives CDR1 SQVTM, CDR2 ANQGSEA. The CDR3 sequence is CSVGDRGGANYGYTF. As DNA, the CDR3 is TGCAGCGTTGGGGACAGGGGGGGAGCTAACTATGGCTACACCTTC.

This clonotype was seen at least ten times. The V gene is TRBV4-1, the J gene TRBJ2-3; 7 bases fit TRBD2. The germline V gene encodes CDR1 MGHRA and CDR2 YSYEKL. Losses at the gene ends were 1 base for V and 2 bases for J; bases not matched to a gene: 6. There are 16 residues in the CDR3. The DNA of the CDR3 is TGCGCCAGCAGCCAAGGGCGACTAGCAGCCACAGATACGCAGTATTTT. The encoded protein is CASSQGRLAATDTQYF.

This clonotype was counted at least ten times. The rearrangement uses TRBV19 and TRBJ1-1; D remains ambiguous. CDR3 length: 13 amino acids. Germline CDR1 LNHDA, CDR2 SQIVND (reference sequence). The V end was cut by 2 bases, the J end by 2 bases, with 6 bases between. CDR3 DNA: TGTGCCAGTAGTATATCGGGAAACACTGAAGCTTTCTTT. The encoded protein is CASSISGNTEAFF. The whole variable domain, remainder taken from reference TRBV19 and TRBJ1-1, is DGGITQSPKYLFRKEGQNVTLSCEQNLNHDAMYWYRQDPGQGLRLIYYSQIVNDFQKGDIAEGYSVSREKKESFPLTVTSAQKNPTAFYLCASSISGNTEAFFGQGTRLTVV.

This rearrangement joins TRBV29-1 to TRBJ1-5; TRBD1 matches 11 bases. V dropped 4 bases and J dropped 1; count of bases not matched to a gene: 9. CDR1 is SQVTM, CDR2 ANQGSEA, per germline. The CDR3 has 17 residues. CDR3 sequence (DNA): TGCAGCGTTGTATTCGGACAGGGGGCTATGAGCAATCAGCCCCAGCATTTT. Residues: CSVVFGQGAMSNQPQHF.

This clonotype was found a few times. This chain links TRBV15 with TRBJ2-7, with TRBD2 identical over 10 bases. The V gene end was trimmed by 5 bases and the J gene end by 6 bases; junction bases not matched to a gene: 10. The V gene's germline CDR1 is LNHNV and CDR2 YYDKDF (reference sequence). CDR3 length: 15 amino acids. The DNA for the CDR3 is TGTGCCACCAGCTCGCGGACTAGCGGCTCCCCCGAGCAGTACTTC. Its protein is CATSSRTSGSPEQYF.

This clonotype was recorded a few times. The chain is built from TRBV24-1 and TRBJ1-1, with TRBD1 matching 8 bases. Losses at the gene ends were 3 bases for V and 8 bases for J; bases not matched to a gene: 4. Germline V gene data show CDR1 as KGHDR and CDR2 as SFDVKD. The CDR3 is made up of 13 amino acids. The chain's CDR3 is CATSDERTGEAFF. As DNA, the CDR3 is TGTGCCACCAGTGATGAGAGGACAGGGGAAGCTTTCTTT.

A note on this clonotype: At one end, the junction sequence differs from germline, possibly due to a read error. The V call is TRBV5-1, the J call TRBJ2-7; D possibly corresponds to TRBD1 (6 bases). CDR1 and CDR2 from the germline V gene are SGHRS and YFSETQ. This CDR3 has 15 residues. CDR3 residues: CASTGGDRPMYEQYF. The CDR3 DNA reads as TGTGCCAGCACTGGGGGCGACCGACCGATGTACGAGCAGTACTTC.

CDR3 residues: CASSPPRGSLSYEQYF. CDR3 DNA sequence: TGTGCCAGCAGCCCCCCTCGCGGGAGTCTATCCTACGAGCAGTACTTC. The chain employs TRBV5-4 and TRBJ2-7; TRBD2 matches 7 bases. J was trimmed by 1 base and V by 4 bases; bases with no gene match: 11. Germline CDR1 SGHNT, CDR2 YYREEE (reference sequence). The CDR3 has 16 amino acids.